This T cell receptor beta chain was identified during a study of CD8+CD57+ T cells in acquired aplastic anemia. TCR beta VDJ combinations and CDR3 sequences were profiled from genomic DNA. TCRdb redid the calling of the reads with MiXCR, one entry per CDR3 protein. The repertoire holds tens of thousands of distinct CDR3 sequences, with approximately 63% as singletons. This CDR3 contains 11 residues. CDR1 SQVTM and CDR2 ANQGSEA come from the germline V gene. V gave up 7 bases and J gave up 1 base, with 7 bases separating them. Patients chosen for sequencing had shown CD8+CD57+ cell expansion by flow cytometry.

The sequenced sample was sorted CD4+, CD8+, or CD8+CD57+ T cells (not recorded which) from PBMCs. This rearrangement joins TRBV29-1 to TRBJ2-5; either TRBD1 or TRBD2 may supply D (5 bases each). This sequence was found in a human donor with aplastic anemia. CDR3 DNA sequence: TGCAGCGGAGGGGCCCAAGAGACCCAGTACTTC. Protein: CSGGAQETQYF.